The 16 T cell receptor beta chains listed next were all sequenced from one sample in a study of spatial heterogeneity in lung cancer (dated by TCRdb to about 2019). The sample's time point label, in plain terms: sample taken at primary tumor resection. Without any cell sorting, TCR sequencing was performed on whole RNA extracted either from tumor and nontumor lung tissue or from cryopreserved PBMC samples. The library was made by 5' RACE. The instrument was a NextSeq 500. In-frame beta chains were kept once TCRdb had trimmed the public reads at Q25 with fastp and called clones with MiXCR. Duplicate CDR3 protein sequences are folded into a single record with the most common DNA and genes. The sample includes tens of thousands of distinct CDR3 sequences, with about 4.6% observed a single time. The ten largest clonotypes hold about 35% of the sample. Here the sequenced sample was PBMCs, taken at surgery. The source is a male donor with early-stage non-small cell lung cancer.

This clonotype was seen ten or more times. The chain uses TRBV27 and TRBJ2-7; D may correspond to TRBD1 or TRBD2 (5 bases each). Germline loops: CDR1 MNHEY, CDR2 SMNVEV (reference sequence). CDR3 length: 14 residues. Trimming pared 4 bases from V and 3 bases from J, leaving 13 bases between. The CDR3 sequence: CASSSGGRVYEQYF. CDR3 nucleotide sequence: TGTGCCAGCAGTTCTGGGGGTAGAGTCTACGAGCAGTACTTC.

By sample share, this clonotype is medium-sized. In nucleotides, the CDR3 is TGTGCCATCAGGACCGACAGGGACAGCACTGAAGCTTTCTTT. This gives the protein CAIRTDRDSTEAFF. V and J are TRBV10-3 and TRBJ1-1, with 7 bases aligning to TRBD1. V trimming: 6 bases; J trimming: 4 bases; junction bases outside the gene matches: 8. From germline, CDR1 is ENHRY and CDR2 SYGVKD. This CDR3 contains 14 residues.

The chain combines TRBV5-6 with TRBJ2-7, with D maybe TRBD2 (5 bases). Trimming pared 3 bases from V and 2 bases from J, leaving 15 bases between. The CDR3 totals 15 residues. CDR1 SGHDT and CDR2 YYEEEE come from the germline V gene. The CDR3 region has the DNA TGTGCCAGCAGCTCGACCGGGGTCTTCACCTACGAGCAGTACTTC. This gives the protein CASSSTGVFTYEQYF.

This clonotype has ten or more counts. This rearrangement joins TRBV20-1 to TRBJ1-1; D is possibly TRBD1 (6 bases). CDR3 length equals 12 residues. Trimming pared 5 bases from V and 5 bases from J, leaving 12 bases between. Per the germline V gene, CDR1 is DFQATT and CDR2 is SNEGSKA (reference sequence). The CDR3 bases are TGCAGTGCTTATGGAGGGGGAACTGAAGCTTTCTTT. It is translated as CSAYGGGTEAFF.

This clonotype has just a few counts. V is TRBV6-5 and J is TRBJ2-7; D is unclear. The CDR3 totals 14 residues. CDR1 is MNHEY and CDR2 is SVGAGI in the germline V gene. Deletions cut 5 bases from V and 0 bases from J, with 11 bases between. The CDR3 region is CASSREARSYEQYF. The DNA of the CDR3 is TGTGCCAGCAGTAGAGAAGCCCGCTCCTACGAGCAGTACTTC.

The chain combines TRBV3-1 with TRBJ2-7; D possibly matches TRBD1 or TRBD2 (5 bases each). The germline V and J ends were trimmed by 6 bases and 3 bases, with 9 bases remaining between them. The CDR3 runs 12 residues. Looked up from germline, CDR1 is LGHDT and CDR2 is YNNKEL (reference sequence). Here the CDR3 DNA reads TGTGCCAGCAGTTCGAGGGGCTACGAGCAGTACTTC. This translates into CASSSRGYEQYF.

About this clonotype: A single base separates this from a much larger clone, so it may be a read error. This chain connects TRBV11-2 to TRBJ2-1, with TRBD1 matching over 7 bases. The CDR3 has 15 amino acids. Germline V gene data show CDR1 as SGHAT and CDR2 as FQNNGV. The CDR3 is CTSSFLAGGTGEQFF. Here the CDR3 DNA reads TGTACCAGCAGCTTTTTGGCAGGGGGAACGGGTGAGCAGTTCTTC.

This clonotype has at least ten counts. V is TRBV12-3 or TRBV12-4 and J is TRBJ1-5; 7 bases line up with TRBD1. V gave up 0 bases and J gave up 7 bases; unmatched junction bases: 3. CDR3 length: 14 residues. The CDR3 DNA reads TGTGCCAGCAGTTTAGCGGTACAGGGGCAGCCCCAGCATTTT. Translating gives CASSLAVQGQPQHF.

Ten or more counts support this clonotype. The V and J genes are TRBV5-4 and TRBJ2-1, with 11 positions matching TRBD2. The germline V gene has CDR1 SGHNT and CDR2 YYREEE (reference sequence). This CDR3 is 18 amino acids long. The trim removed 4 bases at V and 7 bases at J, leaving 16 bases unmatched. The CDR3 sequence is CASSPEVAGGPMSNEQFF. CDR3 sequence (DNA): TGTGCCAGCAGCCCTGAGGTAGCGGGGGGGCCTATGTCGAATGAGCAGTTCTTC.

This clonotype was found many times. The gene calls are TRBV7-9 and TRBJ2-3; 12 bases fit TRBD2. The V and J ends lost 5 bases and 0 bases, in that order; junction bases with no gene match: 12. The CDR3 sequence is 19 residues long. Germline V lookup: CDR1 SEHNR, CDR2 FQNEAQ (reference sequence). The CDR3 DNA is TGTGCCAGCAGCGAGGGACTAGCGGGTAAAGTTGTTAGCACAGATACGCAGTATTTT. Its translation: CASSEGLAGKVVSTDTQYF. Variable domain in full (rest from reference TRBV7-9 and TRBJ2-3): DTGVSQNPRHKITKRGQNVTFRCDPISEHNRLYWYRQTLGQGPEFLTYFQNEAQLEKSRLLSDRFSAERPKGSFSTLEIQRTEQGDSAMYLCASSEGLAGKVVSTDTQYFGPGTRLTVL.

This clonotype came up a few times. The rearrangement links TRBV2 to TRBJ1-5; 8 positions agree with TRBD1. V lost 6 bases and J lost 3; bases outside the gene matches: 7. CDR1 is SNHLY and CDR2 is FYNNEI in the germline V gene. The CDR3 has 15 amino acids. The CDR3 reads CASRPTGGFNQPQHF. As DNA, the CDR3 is TGTGCCAGCAGGCCTACAGGGGGGTTCAATCAGCCCCAGCATTTT.

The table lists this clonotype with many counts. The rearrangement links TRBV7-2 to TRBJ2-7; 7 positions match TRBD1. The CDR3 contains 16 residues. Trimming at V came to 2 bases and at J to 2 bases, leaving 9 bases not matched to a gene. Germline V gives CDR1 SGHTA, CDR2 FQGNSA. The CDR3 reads CASSLSSTQGTYEQYF. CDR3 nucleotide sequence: TGTGCCAGCAGCTTATCCTCTACACAGGGGACCTACGAGCAGTACTTC. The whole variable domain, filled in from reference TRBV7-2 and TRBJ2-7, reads GAGVSQSPSNKVTEKGKDVELRCDPISGHTALYWYRQSLGQGLEFLIYFQGNSAPDKSGLPSDRFSAERTGGSVSTLTIQRTQQEDSAVYLCASSLSSTQGTYEQYFGPGTRLTVT.

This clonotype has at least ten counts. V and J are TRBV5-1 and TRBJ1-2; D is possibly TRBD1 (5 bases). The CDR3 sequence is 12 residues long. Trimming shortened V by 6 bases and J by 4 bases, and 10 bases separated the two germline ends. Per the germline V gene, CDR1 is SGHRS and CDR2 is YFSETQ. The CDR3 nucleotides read TGCGCCAGCAAAGACAGCTCCTATGGCTACACCTTC. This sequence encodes CASKDSSYGYTF.

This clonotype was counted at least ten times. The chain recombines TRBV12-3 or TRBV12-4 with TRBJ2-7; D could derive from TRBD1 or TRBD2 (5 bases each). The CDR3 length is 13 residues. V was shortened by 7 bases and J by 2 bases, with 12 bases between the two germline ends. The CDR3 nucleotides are TGTGCCAGCAACCGGGACGGACCCTACGAGCAGTACTTC. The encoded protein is CASNRDGPYEQYF.

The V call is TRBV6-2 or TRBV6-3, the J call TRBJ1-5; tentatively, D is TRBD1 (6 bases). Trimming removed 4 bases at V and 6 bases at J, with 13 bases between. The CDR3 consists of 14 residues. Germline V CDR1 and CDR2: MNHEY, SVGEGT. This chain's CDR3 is CASSSTGTRQPQHF. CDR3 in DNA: TGTGCCAGCAGTTCTACAGGGACCCGTCAGCCCCAGCATTTT.

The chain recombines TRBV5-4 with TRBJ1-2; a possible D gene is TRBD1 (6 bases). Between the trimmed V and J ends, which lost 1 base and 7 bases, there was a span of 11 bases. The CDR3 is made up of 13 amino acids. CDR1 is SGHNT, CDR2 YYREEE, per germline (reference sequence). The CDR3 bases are TGTGCCAGCAGCTTGTTCGGGGGCTCTGGCTACACCTTC. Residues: CASSLFGGSGYTF.